The 10 T cell receptor beta chains given below trace back to one sample, sequenced in a study of tumor-infiltrating lymphocytes in primary liver carcinoma. Priming with a constant-region primer yielded TCR beta cDNA from roughly 0.45 ug total RNA. Libraries covering TCR beta were generated through three nested multiplex PCR rounds (using a slightly modified ARM-PCR). It was with TRBV1-TRBV30 forward primers and a C-beta reverse primer that the first two PCR rounds were run, at around 10 cycles each. MiXCR, run by TCRdb on the multiplex PCR reads, gives a single entry per CDR3 protein. The profile covers fewer than 250,000 distinct CDR3 sequences, with 85% appearing a single time and roughly 18% taken by the ten largest. Unsorted bulk tissue (roughly 18-32 mg) underwent RNA and DNA co-extraction. Sequenced input: tumor tissue from primary liver carcinoma. The receptors stem from a middle-aged man with primary liver carcinoma and hepatitis B virus infection.

A single count supports this clonotype. Relative to the germline gene, one junction end is altered; a read error may explain this. The chain combines TRBV29-1 with TRBJ2-2, with TRBD2 identical over 10 bases. The germline CDR1 and CDR2 sequences are SQVTM and ANQGSEA. CDR3 size: 15 residues. This CDR3 reads CSVGTSAANPGELFF. The CDR3, as DNA: TGCAGTGTTGGGACTAGCGCGGCGAATCCCGGGGAGCTGTTTTTT.

In the case of this clonotype: The CDR3 does not end in the conserved phenylalanine or tryptophan, so this is likely a read error. The genes are TRBV19 and TRBJ2-3; D possibly corresponds to TRBD2 (6 bases). CDR1 is LNHDA, CDR2 SQIVND, per germline (reference sequence). The V end lost 6 bases, the J end lost 5 bases, and 9 bases lay between the germline ends. This CDR3 spans 12 amino acids. CDR3 sequence reads: CASRISGDTQYC. The CDR3 DNA follows: TGTGCCAGTAGGATTAGCGGAGATACGCAGTATTGT.

In this sample, this clonotype turned up once. A junction end diverges from the germline sequence, so it may reflect a read error. The genes are TRBV28 and TRBJ2-5; possibly TRBD2 for D (5 bases). The germline V gene has CDR1 MDHEN and CDR2 SYDVKM. The CDR3 has 17 residues. The CDR3 here is CGSSSTFGGPFQETQYF. The CDR3 DNA sequence: TGTGGCAGCAGTTCAACTTTCGGCGGGCCATTCCAAGAGACCCAGTACTTC.

Comment on this clonotype: Relative to the germline gene, one junction end is altered; a read error may explain this. J is TRBJ1-1 and V is TRBV5-1, with D uncertain. Germline V lookup: CDR1 SGHRS, CDR2 YFSETQ. The CDR3 extends over 14 amino acids. CDR3 region: CASNRRRDFTEAFF. CDR3 sequence (DNA): TGTGCCAGCAACCGGAGGAGGGATTTCACTGAAGCTTTCTTT.

Regarding this clonotype: At one boundary the junction diverges from the germline segment, which might be a read error. V and J are TRBV19 and TRBJ2-7; possibly TRBD2 for D (5 bases). CDR3 length equals 14 residues. Looked up from germline, CDR1 is LNHDA and CDR2 is SQIVND (reference sequence). CDR3 residues: CASSNIVGDYDQYF. The CDR3 DNA is TGTGCCAGTAGTAATATAGTTGGAGACTACGACCAGTACTTC. The full variable domain, rest sourced from reference TRBV19 and TRBJ2-7, is DGGITQSPKYLFRKEGQNVTLSCEQNLNHDAMYWYRQDPGQGLRLIYYSQIVNDFQKGDIAEGYSVSREKKESFPLTVTSAQKNPTAFYLCASSNIVGDYDQYFGPGTRLTVT.

As concerns this clonotype: The CDR3 carries no conserved terminal phenylalanine or tryptophan, so it likely arises from a read error. The chain couples TRBV29-1 to TRBJ2-7; D uncertain. The CDR3 spans 12 residues. With 7 bases removed from V and 5 bases from J, the gap between germline ends came to 15 bases. Germline V lookup: CDR1 SQVTM, CDR2 ANQGSEA. CDR3 coding DNA: TGCAGCGCAGGTTGGGTTAATCACGAGCAGTACATC. Encoded protein: CSAGWVNHEQYI.

This clonotype was recorded many times. The chain recombines TRBV5-1 with TRBJ2-7; the D is unclear. The CDR3 totals 15 residues. Germline lookup yields CDR1 SGHRS and CDR2 YFSETQ. Trimming cost V 6 bases and J 4 bases, with 20 bases left between them. The CDR3 nucleotides read TGCGCCAGCACCCAGTCTCCTAGTGCCGAATACGAGCAGTACTTC. Translation gives CASTQSPSAEYEQYF.

The rearrangement links TRBV5-8 to TRBJ2-1, with D perhaps given as TRBD1 or TRBD2 (6 bases each). CDR3 length: 13 amino acids. The germline CDR1 and CDR2 sequences are SGHTS and YDEGEE. V gave up 4 bases and J gave up 12 bases, with 17 bases separating them. The CDR3 DNA reads TGTGCCAGCAGCCGAAGGGGGGTAGTCGGGCAGTTCTTC. Translated, it gives CASSRRGVVGQFF.

This clonotype has just one count. At one of its ends the junction is not consistent with the germline gene, which may arise from a read error. The chain combines TRBV6-1 with TRBJ2-1, with TRBD2 identical over 9 bases. This CDR3 comprises 15 residues. Looked up from germline, CDR1 is MNHNS and CDR2 is SASEGT. This CDR3 reads CPSNEGAGGYNEQFF. Here the CDR3 DNA reads TGTCCCAGCAATGAAGGAGCGGGAGGATACAATGAGCAGTTCTTC.

The J gene is TRBJ1-1, the V gene TRBV29-1; D not resolved. This CDR3 region has 15 residues. Between the trimmed V and J ends, which lost 5 bases and 3 bases, there was a span of 19 bases. Germline CDR1 SQVTM, CDR2 ANQGSEA. The CDR3 DNA reads as TGCAGCGTTCGGGTGGGGTGGGGAAAGGACACTGAAGCTTTCTTT. Translation: CSVRVGWGKDTEAFF.